This T cell receptor (beta chain) came from a study of cytomegalovirus exposure and HLA in healthy donors. General study results and limits: Listed as cytomegalovirus-associated were 150 or so TCR beta chains. Reported results showed that the classifier diagnosed cytomegalovirus status with high specificity and sensitivity.

Data came from immunoSEQ multiplex PCR; TCRdb stores just in-frame clones and leaves some out. There are about 130,000 clones in the sample; 70% to 90% occur only once, and over 5% lies in the top ten. Details on this clone: Its antigen is unidentified. Different DNA sequences within this sample yield the same CDR3.

The CDR3 contains 13 residues. Trimming removed 2 bases from V and 2 bases from J, with 6 bases in between. Germline V gene sequence: CDR1 MNHEY, CDR2 SMNVEV (reference sequence). The donors were part of the validation cohort of 95 to 150 subjects. That cohort was separate from the first cohort, which comprised under 750 subjects. The clonotype originates from a woman younger than 45 in good health and CMV-seropositive. The J gene is TRBJ1-1, the V gene TRBV27; no firm D call. Material: PBMCs. CDR3 protein: CASSLGLNTEAFF. The CDR3 DNA follows: TGTGCCAGCAGTTTAGGGCTTAACACTGAAGCTTTCTTT.